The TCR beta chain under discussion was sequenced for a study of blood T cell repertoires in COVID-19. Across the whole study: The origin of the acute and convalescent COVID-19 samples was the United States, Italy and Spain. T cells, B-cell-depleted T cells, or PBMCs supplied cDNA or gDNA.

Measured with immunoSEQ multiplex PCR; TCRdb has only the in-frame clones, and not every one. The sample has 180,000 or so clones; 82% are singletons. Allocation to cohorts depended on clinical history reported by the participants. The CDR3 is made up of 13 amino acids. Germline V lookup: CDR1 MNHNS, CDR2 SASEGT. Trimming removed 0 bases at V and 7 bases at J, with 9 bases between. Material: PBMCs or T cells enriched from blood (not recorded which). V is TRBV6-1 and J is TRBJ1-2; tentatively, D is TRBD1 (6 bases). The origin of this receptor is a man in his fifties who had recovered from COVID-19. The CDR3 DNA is TGTGCCAGCAGTGAAGCGACAGGTGGTGGCTACACCTTC. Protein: CASSEATGGGYTF.